Presented here are 26 T cell receptor beta chains from one specimen sequenced in a study of shared clonotypes between healthy human individuals. Produced via immunoSEQ multiplex PCR; TCRdb's table is partial and in-frame only. Among roughly 1.4 million clones listed, about 98.5% were seen once. The sequenced material came from naive CD4+ T cells sorted from blood. As to subset: CD45RA+ positively selected. The receptors derive from a man aged 30 to 39 in good health.

The chain links TRBV28 to TRBJ1-2; tentatively, D is TRBD1 (5 bases). CDR3 length equals 18 residues. CDR1 is MDHEN and CDR2 is SYDVKM in the germline V gene. Trimming shortened V by 2 bases and J by 7 bases, and 26 bases separated the two germline ends. Written as DNA, the CDR3 is TGTGCCAGCAGTTTAGGGTGGGGCTCAGAACGACATTATGGTGGCTACACCTTC. This sequence encodes CASSLGWGSERHYGGYTF.

The genes are TRBV19 and TRBJ1-1; D is possibly TRBD1 (5 bases). The ends were cut back, 3 bases at V and 1 base at J, with 12 bases in the middle. This CDR3 is 15 amino acids long. Germline assignment: CDR1 LNHDA and CDR2 SQIVND (reference sequence). The CDR3 DNA reads TGTGCCAGTAGTATTTGGGGGAGAGAGAACACTGAAGCTTTCTTT. Protein product: CASSIWGRENTEAFF.

This clone was counted once. V gene TRBV9 combines with J gene TRBJ2-2, with 8 nucleotides matching TRBD1. Germline V gene sequence: CDR1 SGDLS, CDR2 YYNGEE. The CDR3 runs 16 residues. V was clipped by 0 bases and J by 2 bases; unmatched bases: 3. The CDR3 is CASSVVQGANTGELFF. CDR3 sequence (DNA): TGTGCCAGCAGCGTAGTCCAGGGGGCCAACACCGGGGAGCTGTTTTTT.

This clone was found once. The CDR3 sequence: CASSEQGNSYEQYF. Here the CDR3 DNA reads TGCGCCAGCAGTGAACAGGGTAACTCCTACGAGCAGTACTTC. The chain uses TRBV5-1 and TRBJ2-7; D may be TRBD1 (6 bases). The CDR3 has 14 amino acids. V lost 5 bases and J 0 bases, leaving 12 bases between the germline ends. The V gene's germline CDR1 is SGHRS and CDR2 YFSETQ.

The chain has TRBV5-1 and TRBJ2-1; 8 nucleotides agree with TRBD2. This CDR3 comprises 16 residues. Germline lookup yields CDR1 SGHRS and CDR2 YFSETQ. The trim removed 0 bases at V and 6 bases at J, leaving 8 bases unmatched. CDR3 region: CASSLAGIAGTNEQFF. The CDR3, as DNA: TGCGCCAGCAGCTTGGCCGGGATAGCGGGGACCAATGAGCAGTTCTTC. Drawing the rest from reference TRBV5-1 and TRBJ2-1, the complete variable domain is KAGVTQTPRYLIKTRGQQVTLSCSPISGHRSVSWYQQTPGQGLQFLFEYFSETQRNKGNFPGRFSGRQFSNSRSEMNVSTLELGDSALYLCASSLAGIAGTNEQFFGPGTRLTVL.

The J gene is TRBJ1-1, the V gene TRBV7-6; D unresolved. Germline V gives CDR1 SGHVS, CDR2 FNYEAQ. V was cut by 9 bases and J by 1 base, with 9 bases left in between. There are 12 residues in the CDR3. The CDR3 is CASSKGNTEAFF. CDR3 DNA: TGTGCCAGTAGTAAGGGGAACACTGAAGCTTTCTTT. The full variable domain, rest sourced from reference TRBV7-6 and TRBJ1-1, is GAGVSQSPRYKVTKRGQDVALRCDPISGHVSLYWYRQALGQGPEFLTYFNYEAQQDKSGLPNDRFSAERPEGSISTLTIQRTEQRDSAMYRCASSKGNTEAFFGQGTRLTVV.

This chain connects TRBV15 to TRBJ1-4; D might be TRBD1 (5 bases). CDR3 length equals 15 residues. Trimming left V 1 base short and J 6 bases short, with 12 bases between. Germline V gene data show CDR1 as LNHNV and CDR2 as YYDKDF (reference sequence). CDR3 protein: CATSRGAGWDEKLFF. In nucleotides, the CDR3 is TGTGCCACCAGCAGAGGAGCAGGGTGGGATGAAAAACTGTTTTTT.

This rearrangement joins TRBV5-1 to TRBJ2-3; 7 bases agree with TRBD2. The CDR3 is 15 residues long. V dropped 0 bases and J dropped 4; count of bases not matched to a gene: 5. The germline V gene has CDR1 SGHRS and CDR2 YFSETQ. The CDR3, as DNA: TGCGCCAGCAGCTTGGGCGGGAGCGTATCAGATACGCAGTATTTT. This translates into CASSLGGSVSDTQYF.

For this clone: This same CDR3 is encoded by further DNA sequences in the sample. J is TRBJ2-7 and V is TRBV19; 11 bases line up with TRBD1. This CDR3 has 14 residues. Unmatched junction bases numbered 3, after V lost 3 bases and J lost 5 bases. Germline CDR1 LNHDA, CDR2 SQIVND (reference sequence). The CDR3 DNA sequence: TGTGCCAGTAGTATGGACAGGGGGCGCGACGAGCAGTACTTC. Translating gives CASSMDRGRDEQYF. Variable domain in full (rest from reference TRBV19 and TRBJ2-7): DGGITQSPKYLFRKEGQNVTLSCEQNLNHDAMYWYRQDPGQGLRLIYYSQIVNDFQKGDIAEGYSVSREKKESFPLTVTSAQKNPTAFYLCASSMDRGRDEQYFGPGTRLTVT.

The rearrangement joins TRBV18 to TRBJ2-3, with TRBD2 identical over 7 bases. This CDR3 spans 15 amino acids. Germline V lookup: CDR1 KGHSH, CDR2 LQKENI. With 3 bases clipped from V and 2 bases from J, the junction kept 5 bases outside the gene matches. The CDR3, as DNA: TGTGCCAGCTCACCGACTAGCAAGTACACAGATACGCAGTATTTT. Translated, it gives CASSPTSKYTDTQYF.

The rearrangement links TRBV5-1 to TRBJ2-1, with D unresolved. The germline V gene has CDR1 SGHRS and CDR2 YFSETQ. The CDR3 length is 17 residues. V was trimmed by 4 bases and J by 2 bases, leaving 19 bases between them. This CDR3 reads CASSDFNSHQAYNEQFF. The CDR3 DNA reads TGCGCCAGCAGCGATTTCAACAGCCACCAAGCCTACAATGAGCAGTTCTTC.

The chain uses TRBV4-2 and TRBJ2-5; TRBD1 aligns across 7 bases. The germline V gene has CDR1 LGHNA and CDR2 YNFKEQ. This CDR3 region has 14 residues. With V trimmed by 1 base and J by 5 bases, 4 bases remained unmatched. The CDR3 region has the DNA TGTGCCAGCAGCCAAGGGGCCAGGGGGGAGACCCAGTACTTC. It encodes CASSQGARGETQYF.

This chain uses TRBV18 with TRBJ2-7, with D perhaps matching TRBD1 or TRBD2 (5 bases each). Trimming removed 0 bases from V and 4 bases from J, with 13 bases in between. The CDR3 is 15 amino acids. The germline V gene has CDR1 KGHSH and CDR2 LQKENI. The CDR3 DNA reads as TGTGCCAGCTCACCACCGATAACAGGACTTTACGAGCAGTACTTC. This gives the protein CASSPPITGLYEQYF.

The chain links TRBV5-5 to TRBJ2-1; 13 nucleotides line up with TRBD2. Losses at the gene ends were 2 bases for V and 4 bases for J; bases not matched to a gene: 12. Germline-derived CDR1 and CDR2 are SGHKS and YYEKEE (reference sequence). This CDR3 has 19 residues. CDR3 sequence (DNA): TGTGCCAGCAGCTTAACCGGCGGACTAGCGGGAGTATTGTACAATGAGCAGTTCTTC. This gives the protein CASSLTGGLAGVLYNEQFF.

In regard to this clone: Other nucleotide sequences from this sample produce the same CDR3. J is TRBJ2-1 and V is TRBV28; TRBD2 is a possible D gene (5 bases). The ends were cut back, 3 bases at V and 9 bases at J, with 9 bases in the middle. Per the germline V gene, CDR1 is MDHEN and CDR2 is SYDVKM. The CDR3 runs 12 residues. The CDR3 region is CASSLGVGEQFF. CDR3 nucleotide sequence: TGTGCCAGCAGTTTGGGAGTTGGTGAGCAGTTCTTC.

This chain connects TRBV6-1 to TRBJ1-5, with D unresolved. V was cut by 4 bases and J by 2 bases, with 12 bases left in between. Germline assignment: CDR1 MNHNS and CDR2 SASEGT. The CDR3 runs to 15 residues. Here the CDR3 DNA reads TGTGCCAGCAGTGCCGTTTCAGGAGGCAATCAGCCCCAGCATTTT. Its protein is CASSAVSGGNQPQHF.

The chain combines TRBV6-6 with TRBJ2-7, with 12 bases fitting TRBD2. The CDR3 runs to 16 residues. Trimming removed 0 bases from V and 4 bases from J; junction bases left unmatched: 4. Per germline, CDR1 MNHNY and CDR2 SVGAGI (reference sequence). The CDR3 DNA is TGTGCCAGCAGTTACTCCGCGACTAGCGGGAGTTACGAGCAGTACTTC. Encoded protein: CASSYSATSGSYEQYF.

The chain is built from TRBV7-2 and TRBJ2-3; D is undetermined. Germline CDR1 reads SGHTA; CDR2 reads FQGNSA. The CDR3 spans 12 residues. V gave up 1 base and J gave up 6 bases, with 5 bases separating them. CDR3 nucleotide sequence: TGTGCCAGCAGCTTAGGCCATGATACGCAGTATTTT. Its protein is CASSLGHDTQYF.

The sample holds one count of this clone. The chain recombines TRBV28 with TRBJ1-1; D is ambiguous. Trimming stripped 7 bases from V and 10 bases from J, with 16 bases between. The CDR3 runs 12 residues. The germline CDR1 and CDR2 sequences are MDHEN and SYDVKM. In nucleotides, the CDR3 is TGTGCCAGCACCTCCCCCGGGAGGGTAGCTTTCTTT. Amino acid sequence: CASTSPGRVAFF. Full variable domain (remainder filled in from reference TRBV28 and TRBJ1-1): DVKVTQSSRYLVKRTGEKVFLECVQDMDHENMFWYRQDPGLGLRLIYFSYDVKMKEKGDIPEGYSVSREKKERFSLILESASTNQTSMYLCASTSPGRVAFFGQGTRLTVV.

The rearrangement links TRBV28 to TRBJ2-2; TRBD1 matches at 8 bases. With V trimmed by 4 bases and J by 4 bases, 11 bases remained unmatched. Germline V gene lookup returns CDR1 MDHEN and CDR2 SYDVKM. This CDR3 is 17 amino acids long. CDR3 coding DNA: TGTGCCAGCAGTTCTACAGGGGGTCAGGGTGGCACCGGGGAGCTGTTTTTT. The encoded protein is CASSSTGGQGGTGELFF. Full variable domain (missing parts from reference TRBV28 and TRBJ2-2): DVKVTQSSRYLVKRTGEKVFLECVQDMDHENMFWYRQDPGLGLRLIYFSYDVKMKEKGDIPEGYSVSREKKERFSLILESASTNQTSMYLCASSSTGGQGGTGELFFGEGSRLTVL.

CDR3 sequence: CASSLYSGSETQYF. DNA of the CDR3: TGTGCCAGCAGTTTATATTCAGGGTCGGAGACCCAGTACTTC. The gene calls are TRBV27 and TRBJ2-5; tentatively, D is TRBD1 (5 bases). This CDR3 is built from 14 residues. Germline V gives CDR1 MNHEY, CDR2 SMNVEV (reference sequence). V lost 1 base and J 5 bases, leaving 11 bases between the germline ends.

This clone was seen a single time. J is TRBJ2-5 and V is TRBV4-3; no clear D gene. Germline lookup yields CDR1 LGHNA and CDR2 YSLEER. CDR3 length equals 14 residues. Deletions cut 1 base from V and 5 bases from J, with 11 bases between. The CDR3 DNA follows: TGCGCCAGCAGCCAAGGCCGGTCTCAGGAGACCCAGTACTTC. This encodes CASSQGRSQETQYF.

The chain couples TRBV27 to TRBJ2-7, with D uncertain. The CDR3 length is 16 residues. CDR1 and CDR2 (germline): MNHEY, SMNVEV (reference sequence). Trimming removed 0 bases from V and 2 bases from J, with 14 bases in between. The CDR3 sequence: CASSLSSSRGAYEQYF. CDR3 DNA: TGTGCCAGCAGTTTATCGTCATCCCGTGGGGCCTACGAGCAGTACTTC.

The rearrangement joins TRBV7-9 to TRBJ1-3; TRBD1 is a possible D gene (5 bases). The CDR3 has 15 residues. Germline V gene data show CDR1 as SEHNR and CDR2 as FQNEAQ (reference sequence). Deletions cut 1 base from V and 4 bases from J, with 11 bases between. CDR3 loop: CASSLGRTKGNTIYF. The CDR3 coding sequence is TGTGCCAGCAGCTTAGGGAGGACAAAGGGAAACACCATATATTTT.

This clone was detected only once. This sequence joins TRBV28 and TRBJ2-7, with unresolved D. The CDR3 spans 10 residues. Germline assignment: CDR1 MDHEN and CDR2 SYDVKM. V lost 8 bases to trimming and J lost 5 bases, with 7 bases between them. This CDR3 reads CASGPDEQYF. In DNA form, the CDR3 reads TGTGCCAGCGGGCCGGACGAGCAGTACTTC.

The genes are TRBV5-5 and TRBJ2-2; D may match TRBD1 or TRBD2 (6 bases each). The CDR3 covers 16 residues. Germline-derived CDR1 and CDR2 are SGHKS and YYEKEE (reference sequence). Between the trimmed V and J ends, which lost 5 bases and 1 base, there was a span of 15 bases. The CDR3, as DNA: TGTGCCAGCAGTCCTTTAGGGGGGAAGAACACCGGGGAGCTGTTTTTT. Protein product: CASSPLGGKNTGELFF. Using reference TRBV5-5 and TRBJ2-2 for the parts outside the CDR3, the full variable domain is DAGVTQSPTHLIKTRGQQVTLRCSPISGHKSVSWYQQVLGQGPQFIFQYYEKEERGRGNFPDRFSARQFPNYSSELNVNALLLGDSALYLCASSPLGGKNTGELFFGEGSRLTVL.